Sequencing of this T cell receptor (beta chain) was carried out in a study of T-cell memory formation after mild COVID-19. TCRdb reprocessed the 5' RACE reads with MiXCR, giving one entry per CDR3 protein. The profile covers around 200,000 distinct CDR3 sequences, with about a sixth appearing a single time and approximately 2% taken by the ten largest. Germline lookup yields CDR1 KGHDR and CDR2 SFDVKD. The CDR3 contains 11 residues. Trimming cost V 3 bases and J 7 bases, with 5 bases left between them. This clonotype was seen repeatedly, ten times or more. The V gene is TRBV24-1, the J gene TRBJ1-2; the D is unclear. The sequenced sample was PBMCs or a T cell subset sorted from them (not recorded which). This TCR derives from an adult woman who had mild COVID-19 (a few samples of this study predate the infection). Cell type and time point are not known. DNA for the CDR3: TGTGCCACCAGTGATATGGGTGGCTACACCTTC. Its translation: CATSDMGGYTF.